The 4 T cell receptor beta chains in this list originate from one sample, sequenced in a study of shared clonotypes between healthy human individuals. This table comes from immunoSEQ multiplex PCR, and its TCRdb copy is limited to in-frame clones, with some not included. The table has 1.5 million to 2.5 million clones, just under 95% seen once. Selected positively for CCR7 and CD45RO-negative, naive CD8 cells excluded terminally differentiated effector memory CD45RA+ cells. What was sequenced was naive CD8+ T cells sorted from blood. Source of these receptors: a man between 18 and 29 years old in good health.

CDR3 DNA sequence: TGCGCCAGCAGCCAAGTTGGAACCCCCCCCTACGAGCAGTACTTC. This translates into CASSQVGTPPYEQYF. This chain uses TRBV4-1 with TRBJ2-7; D unresolved. The CDR3 loop spans 15 amino acids. Germline V gene lookup returns CDR1 MGHRA and CDR2 YSYEKL. V lost 1 base and J 2 bases, leaving 12 bases between the germline ends.

The genes are TRBV4-1 and TRBJ2-7; 9 bases are shared with TRBD1. This CDR3 contains 15 residues. Trimming cost V 5 bases and J 5 bases; bases outside gene matches: 10. The V gene's germline CDR1 is MGHRA and CDR2 YSYEKL. The CDR3 spells CASSNPGTGSNEQYF. The CDR3 nucleotides are TGCGCCAGCAGCAATCCCGGGACAGGGTCCAACGAGCAGTACTTC.

With respect to this clone: This same CDR3 is encoded by further DNA sequences in the sample. The rearrangement joins TRBV5-1 to TRBJ2-7; 10 bases are a match to TRBD2. Germline lookup yields CDR1 SGHRS and CDR2 YFSETQ. There are 15 residues in the CDR3. Trimming removed 4 bases from V and 1 base from J; junction bases left unmatched: 5. The chain's CDR3 is CASSLGLAASYEQYF. DNA of the CDR3: TGCGCCAGCAGCCTAGGACTAGCGGCTTCCTACGAGCAGTACTTC. The full variable domain, rest sourced from reference TRBV5-1 and TRBJ2-7, is KAGVTQTPRYLIKTRGQQVTLSCSPISGHRSVSWYQQTPGQGLQFLFEYFSETQRNKGNFPGRFSGRQFSNSRSEMNVSTLELGDSALYLCASSLGLAASYEQYFGPGTRLTVT.

This chain uses TRBV2 with TRBJ1-5, with D tentatively TRBD1 (5 bases). This CDR3 comprises 15 residues. V lost 2 bases to trimming and J lost 3 bases, with 11 bases between them. Germline V lookup: CDR1 SNHLY, CDR2 FYNNEI. CDR3 in DNA: TGTGCCAGCAGTGAATCGGGGACCAACAATCAGCCCCAGCATTTT. Translated: CASSESGTNNQPQHF.